Listed below are T cell receptor beta chains from one sample, sequenced in a study of blood T cell repertoires in COVID-19. The protocol was immunoSEQ multiplex PCR, while the TCRdb copy is restricted to in-frame clones and leaves out a portion. This table holds some 340,000 clones, more than 70% found once. Sample: PBMCs or T cells enriched from blood (not recorded which). The receptors were sampled from a woman in her twenties or thirties who had recovered from COVID-19. Both conserved end residues are part of each CDR3. D genes are given only for firm matches. Clone size is given for some rows only: seen once, a few or many times, or a class if the clone is expanded.

d_gene,v_gene,len,abundance,j_gene,CDR3nt,CDR3aa
-,TRBV5-6,14,-,TRBJ2-7,TGTGCCAGCAGCTTGGGACACCTATCCTACGAGCAGTACTTC,CASSLGHLSYEQYF
TRBD1,TRBV7-3,15,-,TRBJ2-2,TGTGCCAGCAGCCCAGGGGGCGCGAACACCGGGGAGCTGTTTTTT,CASSPGGANTGELFF
TRBD1,TRBV6-1,14,-,TRBJ1-2,TGTGCCAGCAGTGAAGCGCAGGGGGGCGATGGCTACACCTTC,CASSEAQGGDGYTF
TRBD1,TRBV28,14,few,TRBJ1-2,TGTGCCAGCAGTTTCTCAGGGGGCACGTATGGCTACACCTTC,CASSFSGGTYGYTF
TRBD1,TRBV7-9,16,-,TRBJ2-3,TGTGCCAGCAGCGTACTACAGGGGTCGTACACAGATACGCAGTATTTT,CASSVLQGSYTDTQYF
TRBD1,TRBV7-2,12,once,TRBJ1-5,TGTGCCAGCAGCTTAGTGGGACAGGCTCAGCATTTT,CASSLVGQAQHF
-,TRBV18,15,-,TRBJ1-2,TGTGCCAGCTCACCACCCGGACGGGATAACTATGGCTACACCTTC,CASSPPGRDNYGYTF
-,TRBV30,13,-,TRBJ1-2,TGTGCCTGGAGTGTCGGGGGGGCGCAGGGCTACACCTTC,CAWSVGGAQGYTF
TRBD2,TRBV6-5,15,-,TRBJ2-3,TGTGCCAGCAGCAGACTAGCGGGTATCACAGATACGCAGTATTTT,CASSRLAGITDTQYF
-,TRBV30,11,-,TRBJ1-2,TGTGCCTGGAAGCAAAACTATGGCTACACCTTC,CAWKQNYGYTF
TRBD1,TRBV5-5,16,few,TRBJ1-5,TGTGCCAGCAGCTTGGTTTATGCAGGGGGCGAACAGCCCCAGCATTTT,CASSLVYAGGEQPQHF
-,TRBV7-8,14,-,TRBJ2-5,TGTGCCAGCAGCTTAGTAACAGGGCAAGAGACCCAGTACTTC,CASSLVTGQETQYF
-,TRBV12-3/TRBV12-4,12,-,TRBJ1-2,TGTGCCAGCAGTCGGGACATCTATGGCTACACCTTC,CASSRDIYGYTF
TRBD2,TRBV9,15,-,TRBJ2-3,TGTGCCAGCAGCGCTTGGACTAGCGGCACAGATACGCAGTATTTT,CASSAWTSGTDTQYF
-,TRBV3-1/TRBV3-2,16,-,TRBJ2-1,TGTGCCAGCAGCGAAAAAAGGTCCGGGTACTACAATGAGCAGTTCTTC,CASSEKRSGYYNEQFF
-,TRBV6-5,13,-,TRBJ1-2,TGTGCCAGCAGTTACGTTAGCAGGGGAGGCTACACCTTC,CASSYVSRGGYTF
-,TRBV7-9,14,-,TRBJ2-1,TGTGCCAGCAGCTTGACTACGGGGGTCAATGAGCAGTTCTTC,CASSLTTGVNEQFF
TRBD2,TRBV5-1,14,-,TRBJ2-3,TGCGCCAGCAACCTAGCGGGGGCCGGGGATACGCAGTATTTT,CASNLAGAGDTQYF
TRBD2,TRBV5-1,15,-,TRBJ2-1,TGCGCCAGCAGCCCTCAACAGCGGGAGTACAATGAGCAGTTCTTC,CASSPQQREYNEQFF
TRBD2,TRBV12-3/TRBV12-4,13,once,TRBJ2-7,TGTGCCAGCACCCACGGACTAGCTAGCGAGCAGTACTTC,CASTHGLASEQYF
TRBD1,TRBV6-6,13,-,TRBJ1-2,TGTGCCAGCAACACACAGGGGATCTATGGCTACACCTTC,CASNTQGIYGYTF
TRBD1,TRBV5-5,13,-,TRBJ1-1,TGTGCCAGCAGCGGGACAGGGGTCTCTGAAGCTTTCTTT,CASSGTGVSEAFF
-,TRBV19,17,-,TRBJ1-5,TGTGCCAGTAGTATAGAGAGGGCCGGCCGACTCTCCCAGCCCCAGCATTTT,CASSIERAGRLSQPQHF
-,TRBV6-4,13,-,TRBJ2-2,TGTGCCAGCAGTCTCCAGGGTTCCGGGGAGCTGTTTTTT,CASSLQGSGELFF
-,TRBV29-1,15,-,TRBJ1-2,TGCAGCGTTGAAACTCTGGAGAGGGTTGGCTATGGCTACACCTTC,CSVETLERVGYGYTF
-,TRBV5-1,13,-,TRBJ1-2,TGCGCCAGTCGCCTGGAGGGGAACTATGGCTACACCTTC,CASRLEGNYGYTF
TRBD2,TRBV9,17,once,TRBJ2-1,TGTGCCAGCAGCCCGGGACTAGCTGAATGGGAGCCCAATGAGCAGTTCTTC,CASSPGLAEWEPNEQFF
-,TRBV5-5,14,-,TRBJ2-2,TGTGCCAGCAGCTACAGGGTTTCCACCGGGGAGCTGTTTTTT,CASSYRVSTGELFF
TRBD2,TRBV3-1/TRBV3-2,15,-,TRBJ2-7,TGTGCCAGCAGCGACGGACTAGGTCCGACCTACGAGCAGTACTTC,CASSDGLGPTYEQYF
-,TRBV5-6,12,-,TRBJ1-1,TGTGCCAGCAGCTTGGAGGGGACTGAAGCTTTCTTT,CASSLEGTEAFF
-,TRBV28,15,-,TRBJ2-1,TGTGCCAGCAGTTTTGGAACCACGGGTTACAATGAGCAGTTCTTC,CASSFGTTGYNEQFF
TRBD1,TRBV15,15,-,TRBJ2-7,TGTGCCACCAGCAGAGATCCGCAGGGGGCTGGGGAGCAGTACTTC,CATSRDPQGAGEQYF
TRBD1,TRBV6-2/TRBV6-3,16,-,TRBJ2-7,TGTGCCAGCAGTCGCCCTTCCAGAGGGGGCTACCACGAGCAGTACTTC,CASSRPSRGGYHEQYF
-,TRBV5-6,12,-,TRBJ1-1,TGTGCCAGCAGCTGGGAGGACACTGAAGCTTTCTTT,CASSWEDTEAFF
-,TRBV7-9,13,-,TRBJ1-1,TGTGCCAGCAGCTTAGGACCTAGGGGGGGAGCTTTCTTT,CASSLGPRGGAFF
TRBD2,TRBV4-1,16,-,TRBJ2-1,TGCGCCAGCAGCCAAGATGGCGCGGGGGGGATTTATGAGCAGTTCTTC,CASSQDGAGGIYEQFF
TRBD1,TRBV4-1,16,-,TRBJ2-1,TGCGCCAGCAGCCAAGAAACCGGGACAGGGATTAATGAGCAGTTCTTC,CASSQETGTGINEQFF
TRBD2,TRBV14,19,-,TRBJ2-2,TGTGCCAGCAGCCAAGATTTCTGGACTAGCGGGGGGGACACCGGGGAGCTGTTTTTT,CASSQDFWTSGGDTGELFF
-,TRBV5-4,13,-,TRBJ2-7,TGTGCCAGCAGCTTCAGGTCGGCCCCCGAGCAGTACTTC,CASSFRSAPEQYF
TRBD2,TRBV4-2,15,-,TRBJ2-1,TGTGCCAGCAGCCCTACTAGCGGGGTTTACAATGAGCAGTTCTTC,CASSPTSGVYNEQFF
TRBD1,TRBV19,14,-,TRBJ1-6,TGTGCCAGTAGTCCCTGGACAGGGAAATCACCCCTCCACTTT,CASSPWTGKSPLHF
TRBD1,TRBV6-2/TRBV6-3,14,-,TRBJ1-2,TGTGCCAGCAGCCAACGACAGGGGCGGAATGGCTACACCTTC,CASSQRQGRNGYTF
-,TRBV5-1,14,-,TRBJ1-5,TGCGCCAGCAGCTTCGAGGGTAGCAATCAGCCCCAGCATTTT,CASSFEGSNQPQHF
TRBD1,TRBV6-5,12,-,TRBJ1-5,TGTGCCAGCAGCCTTGCCGGGACAGGGGAGCATTTT,CASSLAGTGEHF
TRBD1,TRBV5-1,15,-,TRBJ1-2,TGCGCCAGCAGCCGAGGGGCAGGGGGCGACTATGGCTACACCTTC,CASSRGAGGDYGYTF
-,TRBV4-2,11,-,TRBJ1-1,TGTGCCAGCAGTAGGGGGGAGGGAGCTTTCTTT,CASSRGEGAFF
-,TRBV7-9,16,-,TRBJ1-3,TGTGCCAGCAGCCCTAGGGACATCGATCCTGGAAACACCATATATTTT,CASSPRDIDPGNTIYF
TRBD2,TRBV7-8,15,once,TRBJ2-1,TGTGCCAGCAGGGCACTAGCGGGGGCTTGGGATGAGCAGTTCTTC,CASRALAGAWDEQFF
TRBD1,TRBV4-1,18,-,TRBJ2-2,TGCGCCAGCAGCCAAGAGCCCCCCGGGACAGAGAACACCGGGGAGCTGTTTTTT,CASSQEPPGTENTGELFF
-,TRBV7-9,17,-,TRBJ2-6,TGTGCCAGGGAGGGGCCTCGAGGGGAATCCGGGGCCAACGTCCTGACTTTC,CAREGPRGESGANVLTF
-,TRBV27,20,-,TRBJ1-1,TGTGCCAGCAGTTTACGAAAGGTTCCGCGGGGCGCGATAATGAACACTGAAGCTTTCTTT,CASSLRKVPRGAIMNTEAFF
TRBD2,TRBV16,15,-,TRBJ2-3,TGTGCCAGCAGCCAAGGGACTAGCGGGCCGGATACGCAGTATTTT,CASSQGTSGPDTQYF
-,TRBV5-4,13,-,TRBJ1-2,TGTGCCAGCAGCTTGGGCAGGGTGTGGGGCTACACCTTC,CASSLGRVWGYTF
-,TRBV3-1/TRBV3-2,13,-,TRBJ1-6,TGTGCCAGCAGCCAAGACACGGGTTCACCCCTCCACTTT,CASSQDTGSPLHF
-,TRBV6-6,15,once,TRBJ1-6,TGTGCCAGCAGTTACTCCATAGTATCTGATTCACCCCTCCACTTT,CASSYSIVSDSPLHF